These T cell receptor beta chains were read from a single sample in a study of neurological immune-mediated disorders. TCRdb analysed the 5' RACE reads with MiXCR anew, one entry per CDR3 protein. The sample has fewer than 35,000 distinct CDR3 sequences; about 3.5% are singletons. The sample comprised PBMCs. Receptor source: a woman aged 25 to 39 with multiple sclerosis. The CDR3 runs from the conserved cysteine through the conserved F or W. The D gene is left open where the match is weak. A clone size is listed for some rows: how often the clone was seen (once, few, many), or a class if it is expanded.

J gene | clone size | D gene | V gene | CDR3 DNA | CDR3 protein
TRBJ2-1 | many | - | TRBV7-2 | TGTGCCAGCAGCTTATATCCGGGTCAACGAGATTGGGCCTACAATGAGCAGTTCTTC | CASSLYPGQRDWAYNEQFF
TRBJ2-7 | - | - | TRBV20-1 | TGCAGTGCCGACAGTTCCTACGAGCAGTACTTC | CSADSSYEQYF
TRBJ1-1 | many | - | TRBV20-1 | TGCAGTGCTAGACCTCCAGGGTTAGGCACTGAAGCTTTCTTT | CSARPPGLGTEAFF
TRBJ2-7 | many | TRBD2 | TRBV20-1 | TGCAGTGCTAGTGGAGCGGGAGTCGGATACGAGCAGTACTTC | CSASGAGVGYEQYF
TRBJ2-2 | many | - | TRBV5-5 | TGTGCCAGCAGCTTGGGGGTGGTCAGCGACACCGGGGAGCTGTTTTTT | CASSLGVVSDTGELFF
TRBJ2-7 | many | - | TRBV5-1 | TGCGCCAGCAGCTTGCGGAGTGGCCGGGACGAGCAGTACTTC | CASSLRSGRDEQYF
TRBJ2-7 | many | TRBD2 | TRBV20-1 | TGCAGTGCTGTGGTAGCGGGAGGCCCATCCTACGAGCAGTACTTC | CSAVVAGGPSYEQYF
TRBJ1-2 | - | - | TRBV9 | TGTGCCAGCAGCGTAACTGGAAAGGGGAGTGGCTACACCTTC | CASSVTGKGSGYTF
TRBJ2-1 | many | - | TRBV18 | TGTGCCAGCTCACCAGGGGTCTACAATGAGCAGTTCTTC | CASSPGVYNEQFF
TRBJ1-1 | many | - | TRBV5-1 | TGCGCCAGCAGAGGTGCTCCGGAACTTTACACTGAAGCTTTCTTT | CASRGAPELYTEAFF
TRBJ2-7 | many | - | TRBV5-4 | TGTGCCAGCAGCTTTCAGGGTGGACAGGAGCAGTACTTC | CASSFQGGQEQYF
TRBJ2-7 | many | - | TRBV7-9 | TGTGCCAGCAGCTTTGGACGCTACGAGCAGTACTTC | CASSFGRYEQYF
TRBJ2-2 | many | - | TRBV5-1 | TGCGCCAGCAGCTTGCGACCAGGGCGGACCGGGGAGCTGTTTTTT | CASSLRPGRTGELFF
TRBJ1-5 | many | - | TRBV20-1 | TGCAGTGCCATCAGTAGCAATCAGCCCCAGAATTTT | CSAISSNQPQNF
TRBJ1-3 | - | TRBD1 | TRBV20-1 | TGCAGTGCTCTGGACAGGGACTCTGGAAACACCATATATTTT | CSALDRDSGNTIYF
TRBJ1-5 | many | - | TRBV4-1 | TGCGCCAGCAGCCCGGTCGGGGGGGTCCATCAGCCCCAGCATTTT | CASSPVGGVHQPQHF
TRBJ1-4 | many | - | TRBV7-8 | TGTGCCAGCAGCTTAGTAGGGCAAAAGAATGAAAAACTGTTTTTT | CASSLVGQKNEKLFF
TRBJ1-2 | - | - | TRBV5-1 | TGCGCCAGCAGCGGACAGAACTATGGCTACACCTTC | CASSGQNYGYTF
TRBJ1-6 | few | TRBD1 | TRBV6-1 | TGTGCCAGCAGTGAATGGGACAGCCTGAATTCACCCCTCCACTTT | CASSEWDSLNSPLHF